The next 30 T cell receptor beta chains were all read from a single sample in a study of blood T cell repertoires in COVID-19. Profiling relied on immunoSEQ multiplex PCR, and the TCRdb table lists in-frame clones only, not all of them. This sample carries roughly 220,000 clones, 84% of them seen once, and the ten largest clones take about 20%. The specimen was peripheral blood. Receptor source: a young man with active or convalescent COVID-19.

The chain couples TRBV9 to TRBJ1-5; D uncertain. This CDR3 comprises 13 residues. The V end was cut by 3 bases, the J end by 0 bases, with 4 bases between. Germline CDR1 and CDR2: SGDLS and YYNGEE. The chain's CDR3 is CASSASSNQPQHF. CDR3 bases: TGTGCCAGCAGCGCGAGTAGCAATCAGCCCCAGCATTTT. The full variable domain, with the rest looked up from reference TRBV9 and TRBJ1-5, is DSGVTQTPKHLITATGQRVTLRCSPRSGDLSVYWYQQSLDQGLQFLIQYYNGEERAKGNILERFSAQQFPDLHSELNLSSLELGDSALYFCASSASSNQPQHFGDGTRLSIL.

This clone has more than one count but fewer than ten. CDR3: CSVIQGADEQYF. The CDR3 DNA reads as TGCAGCGTTATACAGGGAGCGGACGAGCAGTACTTC. The rearrangement links TRBV29-1 to TRBJ2-7, with D perhaps matching TRBD1 (6 bases). The CDR3 sequence is 12 residues long. The V and J ends lost 5 bases and 5 bases respectively, with 13 bases between them. The germline CDR1 and CDR2 sequences are SQVTM and ANQGSEA.

The rearrangement joins TRBV24-1 to TRBJ1-2; no clear D. Looked up from germline, CDR1 is KGHDR and CDR2 is SFDVKD. Trimming left V 2 bases short and J 4 bases short, with 7 bases between. The CDR3 extends over 13 amino acids. CDR3 region: CATSDSVLYGYTF. The CDR3, as DNA: TGTGCCACCAGTGATTCCGTCCTCTATGGCTACACCTTC.

The rearrangement joins TRBV7-9 to TRBJ1-5; possible D gene TRBD1, 5 bases. The CDR3 runs to 13 residues. Trimming removed 3 bases at V and 6 bases at J, with 9 bases between. Germline-derived CDR1 and CDR2 are SEHNR and FQNEAQ (reference sequence). In DNA form, the CDR3 reads TGTGCCAGCAGCTTGGAGGGGAGTCAGCCCCAGCATTTT. Its translation is CASSLEGSQPQHF.

This clone was recorded only once. The chain employs TRBV21-1 and TRBJ2-5; the table gives TRBD1 as D, unverified against the DNA. TRBV21-1 is listed as a pseudogene. The CDR3 is 17 amino acids. The CDR3, as DNA: TGTGCCAGCAGCAAAGATGGGGCGGCAAAGGTGGGGGAGACCCAGTACTTC. Translating gives CASSKDGAAKVGETQYF.

This rearrangement joins TRBV6-5 to TRBJ1-6; unclear D gene. Germline values: CDR1 MNHEY, CDR2 SVGAGI. The CDR3 has 13 amino acids. V was clipped by 0 bases and J by 13 bases, with 10 bases between them. The CDR3 sequence is CASSYSLISPLHF. In nucleotides, the CDR3 is TGTGCCAGCAGTTACTCGTTAATTTCCCCCCTCCACTTT.

The chain recombines TRBV6-5 with TRBJ1-2; the D is unclear. CDR1 and CDR2 from the germline V gene are MNHEY and SVGAGI. V lost 5 bases and J 0 bases, leaving 10 bases between the germline ends. The CDR3 runs to 14 residues. The CDR3 DNA follows: TGTGCCAGCAGTCCCGTACGGTCTAACTATGGCTACACCTTC. This gives the protein CASSPVRSNYGYTF.

The gene calls are TRBV6-5 and TRBJ1-5; possible D gene TRBD1, 6 bases. Trimming shortened V by 5 bases and J by 0 bases, and 11 bases separated the two germline ends. The CDR3 has 15 residues. Germline V gene sequence: CDR1 MNHEY, CDR2 SVGAGI. CDR3 region: CASSTSGDSNQPQHF. The CDR3 DNA reads TGTGCCAGCAGTACGTCAGGGGATAGCAATCAGCCCCAGCATTTT.

V usage is TRBV6-2 or TRBV6-3 and J usage is TRBJ2-1; the match to TRBD2 covers 7 bases. The germline gives CDR1 MNHEY, CDR2 SVGEGT. Trimming removed 5 bases from V and 2 bases from J; junction bases left unmatched: 9. The CDR3 loop spans 16 amino acids. CDR3 in amino acids: CASSRWREGPYNEQFF. The CDR3 nucleotides read TGTGCCAGCAGTCGATGGAGGGAGGGCCCCTACAATGAGCAGTTCTTC.

CDR3 nucleotides: TGTGCCAGCAGCGATACAGGGAGCAATCAGCCCCAGCATTTT. Amino acids: CASSDTGSNQPQHF. The rearrangement uses TRBV5-6 and TRBJ1-5; maybe TRBD1 (6 bases). Germline V lookup: CDR1 SGHDT, CDR2 YYEEEE. V was shortened by 4 bases and J by 1 base, with 9 bases between the two germline ends. This CDR3 region has 14 residues.

The chain links TRBV6-1 to TRBJ2-7, with a possible D match to TRBD1 (6 bases). CDR3 length: 16 residues. V dropped 3 bases and J dropped 1 base, with 16 bases sitting between them. Germline CDR1 and CDR2: MNHNS and SASEGT. DNA of the CDR3: TGTGCCAGCAGTGATCCCTTCCGGACAGTATCCTACGAGCAGTACTTC. It specifies CASSDPFRTVSYEQYF.

V usage is TRBV6-4 and J usage is TRBJ1-5; 9 bases match TRBD1. V lost 6 bases and J lost 6; bases outside the gene matches: 12. CDR1 is MRHNA, CDR2 SNTAGT, per germline. The CDR3 is 16 residues long. CDR3 in DNA: TGTGCCAGCAGCCCAAGGGGGACAGGGAATTGTCAGCCCCAGCATTTT. Translation: CASSPRGTGNCQPQHF.

This clone is a singleton in its sample. This chain joins TRBV2 and TRBJ2-1; D is possibly TRBD1 (5 bases). Germline assignment: CDR1 SNHLY and CDR2 FYNNEI. V dropped 6 bases and J dropped 6 bases, with 6 bases sitting between them. The CDR3 consists of 11 residues. Here the CDR3 DNA reads TGTGCCAGCAGAAGGGGCAATGAGCAGTTCTTC. Its protein is CASRRGNEQFF.

The chain has TRBV27 and TRBJ1-5, with D hard to call. Germline V lookup: CDR1 MNHEY, CDR2 SMNVEV (reference sequence). Trimming pared 6 bases from V and 2 bases from J, leaving 11 bases between. The CDR3 contains 14 residues. This chain's CDR3 is CASSPHRGNQPQHF. The CDR3 bases are TGTGCCAGCAGCCCGCACCGGGGCAATCAGCCCCAGCATTTT.

The chain is built from TRBV7-7 and TRBJ2-5; 12 bases match TRBD2. Germline lookup yields CDR1 SSHAT and CDR2 FNYEAQ (reference sequence). This CDR3 contains 16 residues. V was clipped by 5 bases and J by 5 bases; unmatched bases: 9. This chain's CDR3 is CASSTSSGGAGETQYF. In nucleotides, the CDR3 is TGTGCCAGCAGCACTTCTAGCGGGGGGGCCGGGGAGACCCAGTACTTC.

V and J are TRBV30 and TRBJ1-2; no firm D call. The CDR3 is 13 amino acids. The V end was cut by 4 bases, the J end by 5 bases, with 14 bases between. Germline CDR1 and CDR2: GTSNPN and SVGIG (reference sequence). Written as DNA, the CDR3 is TGTGCCTGGACCCCGGGGAATTGGTATGGCTACACCTTC. It encodes CAWTPGNWYGYTF.

V gene TRBV6-2 or TRBV6-3 combines with J gene TRBJ2-3, with D perhaps TRBD2 (5 bases). V gave up 5 bases and J gave up 6 bases, with 9 bases separating them. Germline values: CDR1 MNHEY, CDR2 SVGEGT. The CDR3 consists of 12 residues. CDR3 sequence reads: CASSATGDTQYF. DNA for the CDR3: TGTGCCAGCAGTGCTACGGGGGATACGCAGTATTTT.

The CDR3 sequence is CASSAGEETQYF. The CDR3 DNA reads TGCGCCAGCAGCGCAGGGGAAGAGACCCAGTACTTC. This rearrangement joins TRBV5-1 to TRBJ2-5; the D gene is possibly TRBD1 (6 bases). Germline V gives CDR1 SGHRS, CDR2 YFSETQ. CDR3 size: 12 residues. The V and J ends lost 4 bases and 3 bases respectively, with 7 bases between them.

This clone was seen a handful of times. This chain links TRBV4-3 with TRBJ1-6; unclear D gene. CDR1 and CDR2 from the germline V gene are LGHNA and YSLEER. Trimming left V 0 bases short and J 8 bases short, with 20 bases between. CDR3 length equals 18 residues. This CDR3 reads CASSQELRGTRRDSPLHF. Here the CDR3 DNA reads TGCGCCAGCAGCCAAGAGTTACGTGGAACACGGAGGGATTCACCCCTCCACTTT.

The V call is TRBV11-2, the J call TRBJ2-3; TRBD1 might be the D (5 bases). Germline V gene sequence: CDR1 SGHAT, CDR2 FQNNGV. This CDR3 is built from 13 residues. Trimming stripped 5 bases from V and 6 bases from J, with 12 bases between. The CDR3 coding sequence is TGTGCCAGCAGCCTCCATGGGGCGGATACGCAGTATTTT. Translation gives CASSLHGADTQYF.

Regarding this clone: At one of its ends the junction is not consistent with the germline gene, which may arise from a read error. This chain connects TRBV7-2 to TRBJ2-7, with D possibly matching TRBD2 (6 bases). Germline CDR1 and CDR2: SGHTA and FQGNSA. This CDR3 is 14 amino acids long. Written as DNA, the CDR3 is TGTGCCAGCAGATTAGGGTCGGGGAGGTACGAGCAGTACTTC. This encodes CASRLGSGRYEQYF. Complete variable domain (other parts from reference TRBV7-2 and TRBJ2-7): GAGVSQSPSNKVTEKGKDVELRCDPISGHTALYWYRQSLGQGLEFLIYFQGNSAPDKSGLPSDRFSAERTGGSVSTLTIQRTQQEDSAVYLCASRLGSGRYEQYFGPGTRLTVT.

The chain uses TRBV7-2 and TRBJ1-2; D is undetermined. Germline V CDR1 and CDR2: SGHTA, FQGNSA. V shed 6 bases and J shed 0 bases, with 17 bases lying between them. The CDR3 length is 16 residues. CDR3 sequence: CASRPQHGTTNYGYTF. Here the CDR3 DNA reads TGTGCCAGCAGACCCCAACATGGAACTACTAACTATGGCTACACCTTC.

The genes are TRBV7-2 and TRBJ2-2; 8 nucleotides align to TRBD2. With 4 bases clipped from V and 7 bases from J, the junction kept 5 bases outside the gene matches. Germline CDR1 SGHTA, CDR2 FQGNSA. This CDR3 is built from 14 residues. The CDR3 here is CASSSGLAGGELFF. The CDR3 DNA reads TGTGCCAGCAGCTCCGGACTAGCTGGCGGGGAGCTGTTTTTT.

The chain uses TRBV4-1 and TRBJ1-2, with D unclear. The V end lost 1 base, the J end lost 0 bases, and 12 bases lay between the germline ends. The CDR3 has 16 amino acids. In germline, CDR1 is MGHRA, CDR2 YSYEKL. CDR3: CASSQGPRSANYGYTF. The DNA for the CDR3 is TGCGCCAGCAGCCAAGGCCCCAGGTCGGCTAACTATGGCTACACCTTC.

This clone was picked up one time. The J gene is TRBJ1-1, the V gene TRBV27; tentative D call: TRBD1 (5 bases). Germline CDR1 MNHEY, CDR2 SMNVEV (reference sequence). This CDR3 has 15 residues. The ends were cut back, 1 base at V and 4 bases at J, with 13 bases in the middle. The CDR3 here is CASSLYVPGGTEAFF. CDR3 bases: TGTGCCAGCAGTTTATATGTCCCGGGGGGCACTGAAGCTTTCTTT.

This clone has only one observation. The chain carries TRBV4-1 and TRBJ2-7; 13 bases are a match to TRBD2. The ends lost 4 bases at V and 2 bases at J; junction bases unmatched: 2. The germline V gene encodes CDR1 MGHRA and CDR2 YSYEKL. The CDR3 runs to 15 residues. The CDR3 nucleotides are TGCGCCAGCAGCCTGACTAGCGGGGGGACCTACGAGCAGTACTTC. This translates into CASSLTSGGTYEQYF.

V and J are TRBV2 and TRBJ1-1; D is possibly TRBD1 (5 bases). Germline values: CDR1 SNHLY, CDR2 FYNNEI. V was clipped by 11 bases and J by 5 bases, with 12 bases between them. The CDR3 loop spans 11 amino acids. This chain's CDR3 is CAHSRGTEAFF. CDR3 coding DNA: TGTGCCCATTCCCGGGGGACTGAAGCTTTCTTT.

The rearrangement joins TRBV2 to TRBJ2-5, with 13 positions matching TRBD2. The CDR3 consists of 17 residues. V lost 6 bases, J lost 5 bases, and 12 bases stayed unmatched. Germline loops: CDR1 SNHLY, CDR2 FYNNEI. CDR3 DNA sequence: TGTGCCAGCAGCCCCAGAAGACTAGCGGGGGGTAGGGAGACCCAGTACTTC. Translation: CASSPRRLAGGRETQYF.

The table lists this clone with a few counts. The rearrangement joins TRBV28 to TRBJ1-1; D is undetermined. V was shortened by 5 bases and J by 3 bases, with 13 bases between the two germline ends. Germline V gene data show CDR1 as MDHEN and CDR2 as SYDVKM. The CDR3 runs to 14 residues. CDR3 DNA: TGTGCCAGCAGTACGGCAGGAAGGTACACTGAAGCTTTCTTT. Protein sequence: CASSTAGRYTEAFF.

The V and J genes are TRBV5-5 and TRBJ1-1; no definite D call. Germline CDR1 SGHKS, CDR2 YYEKEE (reference sequence). This CDR3 is built from 13 residues. Trimming stripped 3 bases from V and 3 bases from J, with 9 bases between. CDR3 protein: CASSWRVDTEAFF. CDR3 sequence (DNA): TGTGCCAGCAGCTGGAGGGTTGACACTGAAGCTTTCTTT.